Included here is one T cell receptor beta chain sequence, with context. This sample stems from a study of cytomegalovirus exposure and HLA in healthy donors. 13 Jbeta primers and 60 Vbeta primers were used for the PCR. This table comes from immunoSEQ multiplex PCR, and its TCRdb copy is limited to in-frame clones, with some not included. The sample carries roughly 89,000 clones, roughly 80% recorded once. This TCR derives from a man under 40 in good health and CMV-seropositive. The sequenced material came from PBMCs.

The CDR3 coding sequence is TGCAGCGTTGCGGGACACAACAATGAGCAGTTCTTC. It codes for CSVAGHNNEQFF. The chain is built from TRBV29-1 and TRBJ2-1; perhaps TRBD1 as D (6 bases). V lost 4 bases, J lost 5 bases, and 9 bases lay in between. Germline lookup yields CDR1 SQVTM and CDR2 ANQGSEA. The CDR3 is made up of 12 amino acids.